Reported below is one TCR beta chain. Its matching antigen is unknown. This record belongs to a study of HIV-infected patients and healthy controls. Broader study findings: Study cohorts differed slightly in age and sex, but this did not explain diversity differences. Untreated HIV+ repertoires had roughly threefold fewer distinct CDR3s and lower Shannon diversity than healthy controls.

Reverse transcription used around 480 ng RNA and constant-region primers for alpha and beta. Each of the alpha and beta chains got its own library through chain-specific third strand synthesis with indices. A single record per CDR3 protein comes from TCRdb applying MiXCR to the 5' RACE reads. The sample contains approximately 18,000 distinct CDR3 sequences, around 10% of which appear only once. All unsorted peripheral T cells were captured because whole blood was used without fractionation. CDR1 is MGHRA, CDR2 YSYEKL, per germline. The V gene lost 3 bases and the J gene lost 3 bases, with 9 bases spanning the gap. This CDR3 has 14 amino acids.

The chain carries TRBV4-1 and TRBJ2-1, with D tentatively TRBD1 (6 bases). The clonotype was recovered from an adult in good health. Input material: blood. CDR3 in amino acids: CASSQRTVYNEQFF. CDR3 nucleotides: TGCGCCAGCAGCCAGAGGACAGTCTACAATGAGCAGTTCTTC.